The sequence of this T cell receptor beta chain was determined in a study of shared clonotypes between healthy human individuals. TCRdb's table, derived via immunoSEQ multiplex PCR, lists solely in-frame clones and lacks some. This table has 2.3 million or so clones, 85% to 95% appearing once. Sample: naive CD4+ T cells from PBMCs. Stated subset: CD45RA+ positively selected. The sequence derives from a young man in good health. Some clones in this sample may be carry-over from other donors' samples.

CDR3 sequence (DNA): TGTGCCAGTAGTGTCAGCGGGAGAGGGTACGAGCAGTACTTC. It is translated as CASSVSGRGYEQYF. The V and J genes are TRBV19 and TRBJ2-7; 8 nucleotides match TRBD2. Germline loops: CDR1 LNHDA, CDR2 SQIVND (reference sequence). CDR3 length equals 14 residues. With V trimmed by 5 bases and J by 4 bases, 7 bases remained unmatched.